This T cell receptor (beta chain) was retrieved from a study of regulatory T cells in long-lasting Graves disease. Study-wide results and caveats: Those with persistent Graves' had less TCR diversity than newly diagnosed patients. Thyroid tissue was not sampled; only peripheral blood was.

Concerning this clonotype itself: Its antigen is unidentified.

Time point reported: persistent/refractory GD, antithyroid drugs over 5 years with positive TRAb. RNA extracted from PBMCs served as the sequencing template. Diagnosing Graves' disease relied on the American Thyroid Association guidelines. In germline, CDR1 is SGHTA, CDR2 FQGNSA. CDR3 length: 17 amino acids. With V trimmed by 6 bases and J by 2 bases, 14 bases remained unmatched. For TCR beta, libraries came from iRepertoire HTBI primers and Arm-PCR of CDR3 regions. MiXCR, run by TCRdb on the multiplex PCR reads, gives a single entry per CDR3 protein. The table includes about 310,000 distinct CDR3 sequences, around 21% detected once.

Sequencing was performed on peripheral blood mononuclear cells (PBMCs), taken when the disease was refractory, from a patient treated with antithyroid drugs. The chain recombines TRBV7-2 with TRBJ2-3, with TRBD1 matching over 7 bases. The sequence derives from a female donor with Graves disease. The CDR3, as DNA: TGTGCCAGCAGTACGAACCCCCCCGACAGGGCCACAGATACGCAGTATTTT. This translates into CASSTNPPDRATDTQYF.